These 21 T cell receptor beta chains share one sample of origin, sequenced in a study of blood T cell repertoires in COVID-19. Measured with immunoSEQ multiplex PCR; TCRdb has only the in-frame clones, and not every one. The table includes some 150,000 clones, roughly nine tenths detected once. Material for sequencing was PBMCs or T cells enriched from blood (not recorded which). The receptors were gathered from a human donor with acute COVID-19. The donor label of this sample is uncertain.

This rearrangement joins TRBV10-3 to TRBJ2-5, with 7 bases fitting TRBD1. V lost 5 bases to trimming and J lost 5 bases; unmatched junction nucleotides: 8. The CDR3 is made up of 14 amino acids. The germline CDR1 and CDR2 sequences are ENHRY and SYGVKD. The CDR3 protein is CAISHRGSEETQYF. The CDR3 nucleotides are TGTGCCATCAGTCACAGGGGTTCGGAGGAGACCCAGTACTTC.

The CDR3 DNA sequence: TGTGCCAGCAGCTACGGGACTCACAATCAGCCCCAGCATTTT. Protein sequence: CASSYGTHNQPQHF. This chain joins TRBV5-6 and TRBJ1-5; a weak D match, TRBD1 (5 bases). Germline V gives CDR1 SGHDT, CDR2 YYEEEE. The CDR3 contains 14 residues. The V end lost 3 bases, the J end lost 3 bases, and 10 bases lay between the germline ends.

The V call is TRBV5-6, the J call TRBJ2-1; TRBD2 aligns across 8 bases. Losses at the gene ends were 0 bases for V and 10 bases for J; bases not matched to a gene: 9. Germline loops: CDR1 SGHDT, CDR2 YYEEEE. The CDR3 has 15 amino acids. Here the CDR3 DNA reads TGTGCCAGCAGCTTGGCGAGCGGGGGCATCGGGGAGCAGTTCTTC. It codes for CASSLASGGIGEQFF.

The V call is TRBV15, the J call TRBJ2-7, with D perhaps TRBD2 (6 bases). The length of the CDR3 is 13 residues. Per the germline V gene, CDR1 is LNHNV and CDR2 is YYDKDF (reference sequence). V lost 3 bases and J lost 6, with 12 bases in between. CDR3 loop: CATSSMTRGEQYF. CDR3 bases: TGTGCCACCAGCAGCATGACTAGGGGCGAGCAGTACTTC.

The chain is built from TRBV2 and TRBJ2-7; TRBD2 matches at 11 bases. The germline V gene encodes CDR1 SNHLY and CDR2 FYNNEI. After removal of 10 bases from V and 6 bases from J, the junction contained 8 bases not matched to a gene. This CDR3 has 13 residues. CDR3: CAINSGGAAEQYF. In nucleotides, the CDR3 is TGTGCCATCAATAGCGGGGGGGCCGCCGAGCAGTACTTC.

CDR3 sequence: CASSQDVDRVYGYTF. CDR3 nucleotides: TGCGCCAGCAGCCAAGATGTGGACAGGGTCTATGGCTACACCTTC. This chain links TRBV4-3 with TRBJ1-2, with TRBD1 identical over 8 bases. The CDR3 extends over 15 amino acids. With V trimmed by 0 bases and J by 4 bases, 4 bases remained unmatched. Germline lookup yields CDR1 LGHNA and CDR2 YSLEER.

CDR3 sequence reads: CSVERTGRTYEQYF. CDR3 coding DNA: TGCAGCGTTGAAAGGACAGGGAGAACCTACGAGCAGTACTTC. V is TRBV29-1 and J is TRBJ2-7; 8 nucleotides agree with TRBD1. The CDR3 has 14 amino acids. Germline CDR1 is SQVTM and CDR2 is ANQGSEA. The junction had 5 bases not matched to a gene; V was cut back by 2 bases and J by 2 bases.

CDR3 nucleotides: TGTGCCAGCAGCACTGAACTACTAGCGGGCAGGCACGAGCAGTACTTC. Amino acids: CASSTELLAGRHEQYF. The rearrangement joins TRBV9 to TRBJ2-7, with TRBD2 matching 9 bases. Germline values: CDR1 SGDLS, CDR2 YYNGEE. There are 16 residues in the CDR3. The trim removed 4 bases at V and 5 bases at J, leaving 13 bases unmatched. Full variable domain (outside the CDR3, taken from reference TRBV9 and TRBJ2-7): DSGVTQTPKHLITATGQRVTLRCSPRSGDLSVYWYQQSLDQGLQFLIQYYNGEERAKGNILERFSAQQFPDLHSELNLSSLELGDSALYFCASSTELLAGRHEQYFGPGTRLTVT.

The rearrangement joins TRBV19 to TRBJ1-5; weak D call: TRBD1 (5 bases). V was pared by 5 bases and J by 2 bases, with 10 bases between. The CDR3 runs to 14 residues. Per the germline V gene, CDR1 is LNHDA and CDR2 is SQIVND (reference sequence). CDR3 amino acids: CASSQGFGNQPQHF. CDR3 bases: TGTGCCAGTAGTCAGGGATTTGGCAATCAGCCCCAGCATTTT.

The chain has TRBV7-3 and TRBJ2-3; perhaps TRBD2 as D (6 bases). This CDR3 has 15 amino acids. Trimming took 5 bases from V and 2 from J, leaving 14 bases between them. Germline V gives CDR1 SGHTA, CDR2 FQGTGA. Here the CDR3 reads CASSLGGFSTDTQYF. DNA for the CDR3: TGTGCCAGCAGCCTCGGGGGATTTTCCACAGATACGCAGTATTTT.

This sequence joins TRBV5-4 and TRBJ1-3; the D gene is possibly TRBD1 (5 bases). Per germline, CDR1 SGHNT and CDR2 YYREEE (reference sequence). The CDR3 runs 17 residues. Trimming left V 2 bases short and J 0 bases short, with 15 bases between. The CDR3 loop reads CASSFAEGTISGNTIYF. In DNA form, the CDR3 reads TGTGCCAGCAGCTTTGCGGAGGGGACGATCTCTGGAAACACCATATATTTT.

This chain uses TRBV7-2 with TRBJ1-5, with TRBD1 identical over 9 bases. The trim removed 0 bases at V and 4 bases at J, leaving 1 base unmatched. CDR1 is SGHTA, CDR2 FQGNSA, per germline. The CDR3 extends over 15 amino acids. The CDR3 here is CASSLAGTGNQPQHF. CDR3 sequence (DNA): TGTGCCAGCAGCTTAGCCGGGACAGGGAATCAGCCCCAGCATTTT.

CDR3 region: CASSLNNNYNEQFF. For the CDR3, the DNA is TGTGCCAGCAGTTTAAACAACAATTACAATGAGCAGTTCTTC. The V and J genes are TRBV27 and TRBJ2-1, with unresolved D. CDR3 length: 14 residues. Germline V CDR1 and CDR2: MNHEY, SMNVEV (reference sequence). With 2 bases removed from V and 4 bases from J, the gap between germline ends came to 9 bases.

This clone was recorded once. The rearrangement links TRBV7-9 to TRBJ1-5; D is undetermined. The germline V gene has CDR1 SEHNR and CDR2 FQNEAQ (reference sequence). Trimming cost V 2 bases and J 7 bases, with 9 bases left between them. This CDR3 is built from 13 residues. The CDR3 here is CASSLSGNQPQHF. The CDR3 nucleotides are TGTGCCAGCAGCTTATCCGGGAACCAGCCCCAGCATTTT.

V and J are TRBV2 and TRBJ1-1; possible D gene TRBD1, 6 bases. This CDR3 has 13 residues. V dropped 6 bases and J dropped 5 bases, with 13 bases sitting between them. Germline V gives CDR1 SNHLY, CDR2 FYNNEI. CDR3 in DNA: TGTGCCAGCAGGCCAGGGGAGGGAACTGAAGCTTTCTTT. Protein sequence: CASRPGEGTEAFF.

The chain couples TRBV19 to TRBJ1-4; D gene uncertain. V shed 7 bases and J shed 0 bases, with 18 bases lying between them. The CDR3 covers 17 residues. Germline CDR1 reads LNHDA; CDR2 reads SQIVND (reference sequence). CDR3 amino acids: CASTDNHRRATNEKLFF. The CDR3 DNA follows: TGTGCCAGTACTGACAACCATAGGAGGGCAACTAATGAAAAACTGTTTTTT.

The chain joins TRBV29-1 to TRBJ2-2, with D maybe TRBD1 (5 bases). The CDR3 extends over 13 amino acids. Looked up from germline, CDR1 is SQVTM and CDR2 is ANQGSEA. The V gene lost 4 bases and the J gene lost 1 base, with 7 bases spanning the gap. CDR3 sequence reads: CSVAGQNTGELFF. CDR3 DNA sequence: TGCAGCGTTGCCGGACAGAACACCGGGGAGCTGTTTTTT.

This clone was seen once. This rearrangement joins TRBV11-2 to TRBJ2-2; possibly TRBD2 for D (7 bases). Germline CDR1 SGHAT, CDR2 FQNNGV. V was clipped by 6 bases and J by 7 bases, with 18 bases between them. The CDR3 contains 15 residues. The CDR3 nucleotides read TGTGCCAGCAGAGAAAGTGGGGGGGCCAGCGGGGAGCTGTTTTTT. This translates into CASRESGGASGELFF. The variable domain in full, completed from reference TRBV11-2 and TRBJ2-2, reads EAGVAQSPRYKIIEKRQSVAFWCNPISGHATLYWYQQILGQGPKLLIQFQNNGVVDDSQLPKDRFSAERLKGVDSTLKIQPAKLEDSAVYLCASRESGGASGELFFGEGSRLTVL.

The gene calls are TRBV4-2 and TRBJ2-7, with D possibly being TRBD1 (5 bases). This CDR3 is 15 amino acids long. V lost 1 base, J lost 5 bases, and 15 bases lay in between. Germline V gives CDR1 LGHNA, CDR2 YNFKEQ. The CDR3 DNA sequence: TGTGCCAGCAGCCAAGTGGCAGGGAACATCCACGAGCAGTACTTC. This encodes CASSQVAGNIHEQYF.

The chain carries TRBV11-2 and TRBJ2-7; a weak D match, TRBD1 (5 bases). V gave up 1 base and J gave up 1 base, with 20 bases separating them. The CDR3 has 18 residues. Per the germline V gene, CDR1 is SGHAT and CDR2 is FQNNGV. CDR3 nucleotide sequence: TGTGCCAGCAGCTTAGTAAGAACAGGTTCGCCTCCTTCCTACGAGCAGTACTTC. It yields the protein CASSLVRTGSPPSYEQYF.

The DNA for the CDR3 is TGTGCCAGCAGCGTAGGGACAGGGGGTGGCTATGGCTACACCTTC. Translating it yields CASSVGTGGGYGYTF. The gene calls are TRBV9 and TRBJ1-2; 10 nucleotides match TRBD1. In germline, CDR1 is SGDLS, CDR2 YYNGEE. The CDR3 extends over 15 amino acids. J was trimmed by 4 bases and V by 0 bases; bases with no gene match: 3.